Below, one TCR beta chain is given with its context. The antigen remains unidentified. The table came from immunoSEQ multiplex PCR; TCRdb's copy has only in-frame clones and leaves some out. The sample contains some 2,500,000 clones, around 90% of which appear only once. The data were taken from a study of shared clonotypes between healthy human individuals. Looking at the study overall: Each donor contributed plates that comprised three CD4 naive, three CD4 memory, two CD8 naive and one CD8 memory.

The CDR3 spans 9 residues. Study-wide results and limits: Sampling included only blood; tissue repertoires likely differ. In a few donors, around 5.5% of naive CD4 clonotypes appeared in common.

This rearrangement joins TRBV21-1 to TRBJ2-5; the table assigns TRBD2, which was not confirmed against the DNA. TRBV21-1 is noted as a pseudogene. The receptor was isolated from a man between 18 and 35 years old in good health. Some clones in this sample may be carry-over from other donors' samples. The specimen sequenced was naive CD4+ T cells from PBMCs. Subset given: CD45RA+ positively selected. CDR3 loop: CAWYLTQYF. The DNA of the CDR3 is TGTGCCTGGTACCTAACCCAGTACTTC.